This passage covers 12 T cell receptor beta chains from one sample sequenced in a study of cytomegalovirus exposure and HLA in healthy donors. 60 Vbeta and 13 Jbeta primers were used in PCR. Produced via immunoSEQ multiplex PCR; TCRdb's table is partial and in-frame only. The sample consists of around 160,000 clones, 82% of them appearing once. Sequenced input: PBMCs. These receptors all stem from a male donor in good health and CMV-seropositive.

This clone came up a few times. V gene TRBV4-3 combines with J gene TRBJ1-1; TRBD1 matches 8 bases. The germline gives CDR1 LGHNA, CDR2 YSLEER. The ends lost 0 bases at V and 11 bases at J; junction bases unmatched: 8. The CDR3 totals 14 residues. The DNA for the CDR3 is TGCGCCAGCAGCCAAGATTTAGCGACAGGGGCCGCTTTCTTT. It encodes CASSQDLATGAAFF.

This sequence joins TRBV19 and TRBJ1-5, with D possibly TRBD1 on 6 matching bases. V was pared by 6 bases and J by 1 base, with 13 bases between. CDR3 length equals 15 residues. Per germline, CDR1 LNHDA and CDR2 SQIVND (reference sequence). As DNA, the CDR3 is TGTGCCAGTAGCCCAACCGACAGGAGCAATCAGCCCCAGCATTTT. Encoded protein: CASSPTDRSNQPQHF. The full variable domain, in which reference TRBV19 and TRBJ1-5 provide the parts outside the CDR3, is DGGITQSPKYLFRKEGQNVTLSCEQNLNHDAMYWYRQDPGQGLRLIYYSQIVNDFQKGDIAEGYSVSREKKESFPLTVTSAQKNPTAFYLCASSPTDRSNQPQHFGDGTRLSIL.

The chain is built from TRBV19 and TRBJ1-2; D call uncertain. CDR3 length: 14 residues. CDR1 and CDR2 from the germline V gene are LNHDA and SQIVND (reference sequence). The V end lost 5 bases, the J end lost 3 bases, and 13 bases lay between the germline ends. The CDR3 loop reads CASSLRRQDYGYTF. In nucleotides, the CDR3 is TGTGCCAGTAGTCTCCGCCGACAAGACTATGGCTACACCTTC.

The J gene is TRBJ2-3, the V gene TRBV4-1; 10 bases are a match to TRBD2. This CDR3 is 15 amino acids long. With 2 bases clipped from V and 5 bases from J, the junction kept 4 bases outside the gene matches. Germline V lookup: CDR1 MGHRA, CDR2 YSYEKL. For the CDR3, the DNA is TGCGCCAGCAGCCAATTGCTAGCGGGGGTAGATACGCAGTATTTT. As protein: CASSQLLAGVDTQYF.

The V call is TRBV20-1, the J call TRBJ1-3; D call uncertain. Germline V gene lookup returns CDR1 DFQATT and CDR2 SNEGSKA (reference sequence). V shed 6 bases and J shed 4 bases, with 7 bases lying between them. The CDR3 runs to 11 residues. CDR3 nucleotide sequence: TGCAGTGCCACTAAGGGAAACACCATATATTTT. Translated, it gives CSATKGNTIYF.

The chain is built from TRBV7-6 and TRBJ1-3; 11 nucleotides line up with TRBD1. The CDR3 loop spans 20 amino acids. V lost 0 bases and J lost 0; bases outside the gene matches: 10. The V gene's germline CDR1 is SGHVS and CDR2 FNYEAQ. In DNA, the CDR3 is TGTGCCAGCAGCTTAGCGGGGGACAGGGGGTATGGGAGCTCTGGAAACACCATATATTTT. The encoded protein is CASSLAGDRGYGSSGNTIYF.

This chain joins TRBV28 and TRBJ2-4; no definite D call. The germline V gene encodes CDR1 MDHEN and CDR2 SYDVKM. V was shortened by 6 bases and J by 9 bases, with 12 bases between the two germline ends. The CDR3 spans 12 residues. The CDR3 spells CASSVTTGIQYF. CDR3 DNA sequence: TGTGCCAGCAGCGTGACAACCGGCATTCAGTACTTC.

This clone was detected only a few times. The chain links TRBV5-1 to TRBJ1-1; D unclear. Trimming left V 2 bases short and J 1 base short, with 6 bases between. Germline CDR1 SGHRS, CDR2 YFSETQ. The CDR3 is 13 amino acids. CDR3 DNA: TGCGCCAGCAGCTTTGTCGGGAACACTGAAGCTTTCTTT. Translating gives CASSFVGNTEAFF.

This clone was recorded a few times. The chain uses TRBV10-3 and TRBJ2-3; 7 positions agree with TRBD2. The CDR3 length is 15 residues. Germline CDR1 ENHRY, CDR2 SYGVKD. The ends lost 6 bases at V and 5 bases at J; junction bases unmatched: 11. The CDR3 region has the DNA TGTGCCATCAGACAAGCGCAGGGAGGGGAAGATACGCAGTATTTT. Translating gives CAIRQAQGGEDTQYF.

On this clone itself: One end of the junction varies from germline; a read error may be responsible. V and J are TRBV4-3 and TRBJ2-6, with a tentative D call TRBD1 (5 bases). From germline, CDR1 is LGHNA and CDR2 YSLEER. This CDR3 contains 15 residues. CDR3 in amino acids: CASSQERSGANGLTF. DNA for the CDR3: TGCGCCAGCAGCCAGGAAAGGTCTGGGGCCAACGGCCTGACTTTC.

This chain uses TRBV11-3 with TRBJ2-6; 8 nucleotides match TRBD1. The CDR3 runs to 15 residues. Germline CDR1 and CDR2: SGHNT and YENEEA. The J segment lost 0 bases and the V segment lost 5 bases, leaving 0 bases of the junction unmatched. CDR3 sequence: CASSQGASGANVLTF. Here the CDR3 DNA reads TGTGCCAGCAGCCAGGGGGCCTCTGGGGCCAACGTCCTGACTTTC.

CDR3 coding DNA: TGTGCCAGCAGCTTAGTTGGGCAGGAAACCTACGAGCAGTACTTC. This translates into CASSLVGQETYEQYF. The V and J genes are TRBV7-9 and TRBJ2-7, with unresolved D. Trimming removed 1 base from V and 2 bases from J, with 12 bases in between. Germline CDR1 is SEHNR and CDR2 is FQNEAQ (reference sequence). There are 15 residues in the CDR3.